These T cell receptor beta chains were read from a single sample in a study of blood T cells in healthy people across ages. Each CDR3 protein is one row after TCRdb ran MiXCR on the 5' RACE reads. The sample holds about 780,000 distinct CDR3 sequences; about 46% are singletons and the top ten take 15% to 20%. Sample: blood. These receptors were obtained from a man aged 80 or over in good health. Both conserved end residues are part of each CDR3. The size entry is marked missing in some rows and otherwise reads once, few, many or a size class.

cdr3_aa,clone_size,v_call
CASSPQQETQYF,few,TRBV18
CSASEGQEGSYEQYF,many,TRBV20-1
CASSLRGTGTYGYTF,.,TRBV5-1
CASSPSGGTGGNEQFF,.,TRBV27
CSVEDRRLAGVNEQFF,.,TRBV29-1
CASSDGRAATNEKLFF,.,TRBV10-2
CSVRRETKNIQYF,.,TRBV29-1
CASSQGPGNTQYF,.,TRBV3-1
CASSYMYEQYF,.,TRBV6-2/TRBV6-3
CASSTGEAFF,.,TRBV2
CASTSLVNDYGYTF,.,TRBV7-2
CASSPSFGEIGELFF,.,TRBV4-2
CACRELAGKYNEQFF,.,TRBV2
CSVVMDTYEQYF,many,TRBV29-1
CASRTGQGYSGANVLTF,.,TRBV6-1
CASSFTTVGSPLHF,once,TRBV7-8
CASSLYGAGSPLHF,.,TRBV28
CASSLLGASGYNEQFF,few,TRBV7-3
CASSPRTGAGAGTYEQYF,.,TRBV7-9
CSVYSGTSERNSYEQYF,.,TRBV29-1
CASRAPVMHNEQFF,few,TRBV23-1
CASSQDLGAWPQHF,once,TRBV4-3
CASSLGQGAVYTEAFF,few,TRBV5-1
CASTDGGPKYCRQFF,.,TRBV6-6
CASSLTIAGLYNEQFF,.,TRBV4-3
CASSVGTNDQPQHF,.,TRBV12-3/TRBV12-4
CSARDPGVATDEQFF,.,TRBV20-1
CATQARKYYNEQFF,.,TRBV15
CASRLPGQGVDTQYF,.,TRBV28
CASSYLDSLSSTDTQYF,.,TRBV6-5
CASSPAGRAGVDTQYF,few,TRBV27
CSVALGQETQYF,few,TRBV29-1
CASSFEGGGGGTGELFF,few,TRBV5-1
CASSPRTGRGGANVLTF,.,TRBV18
CASSLQAGELFF,.,TRBV13
CASSPRGLEQYF,few,TRBV19
CSALRGGREQFF,.,TRBV20-1
CASSPAGGGETQYF,.,TRBV25-1
CASKWDTTYNEQFF,.,TRBV6-4
CASSLASWSRNEQFF,.,TRBV11-2
CASSDRESSPLHF,.,TRBV2
CAISEELGTGGYTEAFF,.,TRBV10-3
CASNNLYNEQFF,.,TRBV7-2
CASGRRDGYNEQFF,few,TRBV9
CSVDTSVYNEQFF,.,TRBV29-1
CASSVGPGSGGANVLTF,.,TRBV9
CSVRDVDNSPLHF,once,TRBV20-1
CASSQAGHRGYTGELFF,.,TRBV4-3
CSFIPYREPYEQYF,.,TRBV29-1
CSAGGSTGELFF,.,TRBV29-1
CATSRDMGEGPYNEQFF,few,TRBV15
CASSLLTGTNRPQHF,.,TRBV28
CASSSLAGASNEQFF,few,TRBV7-3
CASSPHGPDTEAFF,.,TRBV27
CASSLADVSYEQYF,.,TRBV7-6
CASTSSSGANVLTF,.,TRBV5-1
CASSQSGSHFNEQFF,few,TRBV2
CSVAGRRGYTGELFF,.,TRBV29-1
CASSLGFPPETQYF,few,TRBV5-1
CASSHNRYEQYF,once,TRBV6-2/TRBV6-3